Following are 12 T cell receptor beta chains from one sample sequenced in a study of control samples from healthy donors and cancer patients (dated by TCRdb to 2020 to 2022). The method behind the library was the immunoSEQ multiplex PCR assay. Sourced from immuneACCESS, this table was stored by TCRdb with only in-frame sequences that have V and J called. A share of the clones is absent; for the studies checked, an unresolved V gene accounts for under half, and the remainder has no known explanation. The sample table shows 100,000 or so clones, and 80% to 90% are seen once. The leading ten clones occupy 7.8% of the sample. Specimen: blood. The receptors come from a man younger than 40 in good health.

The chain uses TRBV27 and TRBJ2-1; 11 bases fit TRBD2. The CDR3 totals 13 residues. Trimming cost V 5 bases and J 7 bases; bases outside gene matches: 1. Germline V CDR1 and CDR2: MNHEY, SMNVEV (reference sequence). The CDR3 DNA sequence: TGTGCCAGCAGTAGACTAGCGGGGAATGAGCAGTTCTTC. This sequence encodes CASSRLAGNEQFF.

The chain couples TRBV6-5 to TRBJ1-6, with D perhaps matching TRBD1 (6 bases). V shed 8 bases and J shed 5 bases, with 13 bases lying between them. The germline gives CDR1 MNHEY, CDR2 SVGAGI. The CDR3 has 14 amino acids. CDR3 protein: CASGTGNHNSPLHF. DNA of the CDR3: TGTGCCAGCGGCACAGGGAACCATAATTCACCCCTCCACTTT.

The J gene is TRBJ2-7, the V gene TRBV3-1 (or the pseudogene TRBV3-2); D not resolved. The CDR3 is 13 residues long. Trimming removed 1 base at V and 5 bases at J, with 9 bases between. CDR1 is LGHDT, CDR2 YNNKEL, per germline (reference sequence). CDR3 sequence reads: CASSQVPENEQYF. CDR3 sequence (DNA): TGTGCCAGCAGCCAAGTACCGGAAAACGAGCAGTACTTC.

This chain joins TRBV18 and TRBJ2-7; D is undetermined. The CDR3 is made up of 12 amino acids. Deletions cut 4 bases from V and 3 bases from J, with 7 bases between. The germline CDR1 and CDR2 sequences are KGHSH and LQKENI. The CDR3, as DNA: TGTGCCAGCTCACGTGACAACTACGAGCAGTACGTC. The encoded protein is CASSRDNYEQYV.

The CDR3 loop reads CASSGADSGANVLTF. The CDR3 DNA follows: TGCGCCAGCAGTGGAGCGGACTCTGGGGCCAACGTCCTGACTTTC. V is TRBV10-2 and J is TRBJ2-6, with a weak D call TRBD2 (5 bases). The CDR3 has 15 amino acids. V shed 4 bases and J shed 0 bases, with 7 bases lying between them. Germline lookup yields CDR1 WSHSY and CDR2 SAAADI.

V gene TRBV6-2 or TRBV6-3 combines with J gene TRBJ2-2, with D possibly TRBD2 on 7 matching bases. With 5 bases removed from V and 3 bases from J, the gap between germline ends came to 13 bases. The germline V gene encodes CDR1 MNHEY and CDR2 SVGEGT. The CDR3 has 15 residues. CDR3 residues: CASSGGGTDTGELFF. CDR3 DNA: TGTGCCAGCAGTGGCGGGGGCACTGACACCGGGGAGCTGTTTTTT.

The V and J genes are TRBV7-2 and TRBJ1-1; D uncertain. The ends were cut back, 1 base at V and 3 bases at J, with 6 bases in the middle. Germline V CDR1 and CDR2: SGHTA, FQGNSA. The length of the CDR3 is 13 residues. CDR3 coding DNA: TGTGCCAGCAGCTTAGAAACATACACTGAAGCTTTCTTT. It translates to CASSLETYTEAFF.

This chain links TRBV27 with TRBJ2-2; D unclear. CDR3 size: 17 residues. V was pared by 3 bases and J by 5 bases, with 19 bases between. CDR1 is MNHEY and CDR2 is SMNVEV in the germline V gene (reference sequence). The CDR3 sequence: CASSFRSGTWYTGELFF. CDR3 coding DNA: TGTGCCAGCAGTTTCCGCTCGGGTACTTGGTATACCGGGGAGCTGTTTTTT.

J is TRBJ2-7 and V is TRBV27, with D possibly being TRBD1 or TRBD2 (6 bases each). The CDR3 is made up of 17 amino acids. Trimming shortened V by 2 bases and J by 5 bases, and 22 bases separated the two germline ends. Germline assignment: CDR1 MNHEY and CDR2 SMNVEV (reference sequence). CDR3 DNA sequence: TGTGCCAGCAGTTTACTTGTCGGGGGCTGGGGTAAGGACGAGCAGTACTTC. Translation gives CASSLLVGGWGKDEQYF.

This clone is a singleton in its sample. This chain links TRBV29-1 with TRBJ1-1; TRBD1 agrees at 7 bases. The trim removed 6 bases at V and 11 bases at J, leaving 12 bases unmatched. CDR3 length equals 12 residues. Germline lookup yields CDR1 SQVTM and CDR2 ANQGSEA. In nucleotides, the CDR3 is TGCAGCGTCCGACAGGGCCGGCCTGGGGCTTTCTTT. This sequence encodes CSVRQGRPGAFF. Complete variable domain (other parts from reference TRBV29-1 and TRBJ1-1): SAVISQKPSRDICQRGTSLTIQCQVDSQVTMMFWYRQQPGQSLTLIATANQGSEATYESGFVIDKFPISRPNLTFSTLTVSNMSPEDSSIYLCSVRQGRPGAFFGQGTRLTVV.

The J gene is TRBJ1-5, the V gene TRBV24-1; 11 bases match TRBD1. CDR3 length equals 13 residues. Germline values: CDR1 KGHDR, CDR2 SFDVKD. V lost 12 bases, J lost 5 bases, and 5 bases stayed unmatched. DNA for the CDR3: TGTGCCGCTCCGGGACAGGGGGATCAGCCCCAGCATTTT. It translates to CAAPGQGDQPQHF.

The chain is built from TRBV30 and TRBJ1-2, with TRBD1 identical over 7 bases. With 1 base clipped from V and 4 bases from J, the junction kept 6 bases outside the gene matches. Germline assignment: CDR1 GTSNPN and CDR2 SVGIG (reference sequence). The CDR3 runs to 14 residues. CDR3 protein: CAWSAGTAIYGYTF. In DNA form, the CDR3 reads TGTGCCTGGAGTGCCGGGACAGCCATCTATGGCTACACCTTC. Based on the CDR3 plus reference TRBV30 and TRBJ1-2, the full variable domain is SQTIHQWPATLVQPVGSPLSLECTVEGTSNPNLYWYRQAAGRGLQLLFYSVGIGQISSEVPQNLSASRPQDRQFILSSKKLLLSDSGFYLCAWSAGTAIYGYTFGSGTRLTVV.